The 28 T cell receptor beta chains below all came from one sample that was sequenced in a study of blood T cell repertoires in COVID-19. Measured with immunoSEQ multiplex PCR; TCRdb has only the in-frame clones, and not every one. The sample lists some 200,000 clones, roughly 80% occurring once. Specimen: peripheral blood. Receptor source: a woman in her sixties or seventies with acute or convalescent COVID-19.

The chain couples TRBV7-9 to TRBJ1-6; 8 bases are a match to TRBD1. CDR1 SEHNR and CDR2 FQNEAQ come from the germline V gene (reference sequence). Trimming took 1 base from V and 7 from J; bases not matched to a gene: 3. The CDR3 is 15 residues long. This CDR3 reads CASSLGAGGNSPLHF. In DNA, the CDR3 is TGTGCCAGCAGCTTAGGTGCAGGGGGCAATTCACCCCTCCACTTT.

The chain combines TRBV28 with TRBJ2-4, with 10 bases fitting TRBD1. The CDR3 extends over 18 amino acids. The V and J ends lost 8 bases and 5 bases, in that order; junction bases with no gene match: 18. Germline V gives CDR1 MDHEN, CDR2 SYDVKM. The chain's CDR3 is CASGGRTGGGGYQNIQYF. The DNA of the CDR3 is TGTGCCAGCGGCGGGCGGACAGGGGGGGGAGGGTATCAAAACATTCAGTACTTC.

J is TRBJ2-1 and V is TRBV5-1, with D maybe TRBD2 (5 bases). Germline V gene lookup returns CDR1 SGHRS and CDR2 YFSETQ. The CDR3 sequence is 14 residues long. The V gene lost 2 bases and the J gene lost 0 bases, with 6 bases spanning the gap. This CDR3 reads CASSFAGSYNEQFF. The CDR3 DNA follows: TGCGCCAGCAGCTTCGCGGGCTCCTACAATGAGCAGTTCTTC.

The chain couples TRBV2 to TRBJ1-4, with TRBD1 matching over 7 bases. CDR3 length equals 17 residues. V lost 8 bases, J lost 4 bases, and 16 bases stayed unmatched. The germline CDR1 and CDR2 sequences are SNHLY and FYNNEI. DNA for the CDR3: TGTGCCAGCGGGGGGCGGCGACAGGGAGCGGGTAATGAAAAACTGTTTTTT. Translated, it gives CASGGRRQGAGNEKLFF.

The rearrangement links TRBV7-9 to TRBJ1-1; 7 nucleotides line up with TRBD1. The germline CDR1 and CDR2 sequences are SEHNR and FQNEAQ (reference sequence). The CDR3 totals 12 residues. V dropped 0 bases and J dropped 8; count of bases not matched to a gene: 0. CDR3 loop: CASSLADREAFF. The CDR3 bases are TGTGCCAGCAGCTTAGCGGACAGGGAAGCTTTCTTT.

This clone was recorded a few times. This chain connects TRBV5-6 to TRBJ2-1, with 12 positions matching TRBD2. Germline-derived CDR1 and CDR2 are SGHDT and YYEEEE. This CDR3 contains 15 residues. Trimming removed 4 bases from V and 7 bases from J; junction bases left unmatched: 6. In DNA form, the CDR3 reads TGTGCCAGCAGCGTCGGACTAGCGGGAAATAATGAGCAGTTCTTC. This codes for CASSVGLAGNNEQFF.

This clone was picked up one time. The chain combines TRBV10-1 with TRBJ2-7; 8 bases are shared with TRBD2. Trimming at V came to 3 bases and at J to 4 bases, leaving 8 bases not matched to a gene. CDR1 and CDR2 from the germline V gene are WNHNN and SYGVQD (reference sequence). There are 15 residues in the CDR3. The CDR3 region has the DNA TGCGCCAGCAGTGACTTGGGACTAGGGGAATACGAGCAGTACTTC. It yields the protein CASSDLGLGEYEQYF.

This chain connects TRBV5-4 to TRBJ2-7; 7 nucleotides line up with TRBD1. The CDR3 sequence is 16 residues long. Germline V gives CDR1 SGHNT, CDR2 YYREEE (reference sequence). V trimming: 4 bases; J trimming: 0 bases; junction bases outside the gene matches: 10. The CDR3 protein is CASSKPYTGDSYEQYF. CDR3 bases: TGTGCCAGCAGCAAACCATACACAGGGGACTCCTACGAGCAGTACTTC. Filled out from reference TRBV5-4 and TRBJ2-7, the complete variable domain reads ETGVTQSPTHLIKTRGQQVTLRCSSQSGHNTVSWYQQALGQGPQFIFQYYREEENGRGNFPPRFSGLQFPNYSSELNVNALELDDSALYLCASSKPYTGDSYEQYFGPGTRLTVT.

The V gene is TRBV6-5, the J gene TRBJ2-7, with 11 nucleotides matching TRBD2. Looked up from germline, CDR1 is MNHEY and CDR2 is SVGAGI. J gave up 4 bases and V 7 bases, and 6 bases lay outside the gene matches. The CDR3 is 14 residues long. CDR3 amino acids: CASTPGLAEYEQYF. CDR3 DNA sequence: TGTGCCAGCACCCCGGGACTAGCGGAATACGAGCAGTACTTC.

The chain uses TRBV18 and TRBJ2-7, with a weak D call TRBD1 (6 bases). The germline V gene has CDR1 KGHSH and CDR2 LQKENI. The CDR3 loop spans 15 amino acids. V was trimmed by 0 bases and J by 6 bases, leaving 15 bases between them. CDR3 coding DNA: TGTGCCAGCTCACCACCTTTCAGGGGAACGGGCGAGCAGTACTTC. Translating it yields CASSPPFRGTGEQYF.

This clone occurred once. This rearrangement joins TRBV7-2 to TRBJ2-3, with 8 nucleotides matching TRBD2. Germline CDR1 reads SGHTA; CDR2 reads FQGNSA. The CDR3 contains 15 residues. Trimming cost V 5 bases and J 0 bases; bases outside gene matches: 4. CDR3 DNA sequence: TGTGCCAGCAGCGTAGTAGCGGGGAGCACAGATACGCAGTATTTT. Translation gives CASSVVAGSTDTQYF.

This chain joins TRBV5-1 and TRBJ2-5, with 8 bases identical to TRBD2. This CDR3 has 15 residues. The V gene's germline CDR1 is SGHRS and CDR2 YFSETQ. After removal of 0 bases from V and 4 bases from J, the junction contained 5 bases not matched to a gene. DNA of the CDR3: TGCGCCAGCAGCTTGGGTAGCGGGAATCCAGAGACCCAGTACTTC. Residues: CASSLGSGNPETQYF.

The gene calls are TRBV7-9 and TRBJ2-7, with 8 bases fitting TRBD1. Germline CDR1 reads SEHNR; CDR2 reads FQNEAQ (reference sequence). This CDR3 is 14 amino acids long. J gave up 0 bases and V 4 bases, and 2 bases lay outside the gene matches. DNA of the CDR3: TGTGCCAGCAGCTCAACAGGGGGCTCCTACGAGCAGTACTTC. It codes for CASSSTGGSYEQYF.

Details on this clone: Within the sample, other DNA sequences also encode this same CDR3. The V and J genes are TRBV28 and TRBJ1-6; no clear D. V lost 2 bases and J lost 7, with 9 bases in between. The CDR3 totals 14 residues. The V gene's germline CDR1 is MDHEN and CDR2 SYDVKM. CDR3 coding DNA: TGTGCCAGCAGTTTAGGTGGAGGGAATTCACCCCTCCACTTT. This gives the protein CASSLGGGNSPLHF.

The V gene is TRBV3-1 (or the pseudogene TRBV3-2), the J gene TRBJ2-7; unclear D gene. The V and J ends lost 1 base and 6 bases respectively, with 7 bases between them. The CDR3 is 12 residues long. CDR1 and CDR2 (germline): LGHDT, YNNKEL (reference sequence). The DNA for the CDR3 is TGTGCCAGCAGCCAAGGGAGTATCGAGCAGTACTTC. Translated, it gives CASSQGSIEQYF.

This chain joins TRBV10-3 and TRBJ1-2; 9 nucleotides line up with TRBD1. Germline CDR1 reads ENHRY; CDR2 reads SYGVKD. CDR3 size: 15 residues. V gave up 2 bases and J gave up 8 bases; unmatched junction bases: 9. The CDR3 nucleotides are TGTGCCATCAGTGAGGGACAGGGGCTTTCGGGAGGCTACACCTTC. Its translation is CAISEGQGLSGGYTF.

The V gene is TRBV7-2, the J gene TRBJ1-5; 9 bases agree with TRBD1. Germline CDR1 reads SGHTA; CDR2 reads FQGNSA. J lost 2 bases, V lost 5 bases, and 4 bases had no gene match. The CDR3 has 15 amino acids. The CDR3 region has the DNA TGTGCCAGCAGCCAGGGACAGGGAGGCAATCAGCCCCAGCATTTT. Its protein is CASSQGQGGNQPQHF.

The CDR3 DNA sequence: TGTGCCAGCAGCTTGAGACAGGGGGACACTGAAGCTTTCTTT. Residues: CASSLRQGDTEAFF. The chain has TRBV5-4 and TRBJ1-1; 9 nucleotides align to TRBD1. CDR3 length: 14 amino acids. With 1 base clipped from V and 3 bases from J, the junction kept 1 base outside the gene matches. From germline, CDR1 is SGHNT and CDR2 YYREEE (reference sequence).

The CDR3 nucleotides read TGTGCCAGCAGCAAACTCGGGACAGGCTCCTACGAGCAGTACTTC. Translation: CASSKLGTGSYEQYF. The V gene is TRBV6-5, the J gene TRBJ2-7; 8 nucleotides align to TRBD1. This CDR3 has 15 amino acids. J lost 0 bases, V lost 6 bases, and 7 bases had no gene match. CDR1 and CDR2 from the germline V gene are MNHEY and SVGAGI.

The rearrangement links TRBV10-2 to TRBJ1-5, with 9 bases matching TRBD1. The J segment lost 7 bases and the V segment lost 7 bases, leaving 11 bases of the junction unmatched. CDR3 length: 15 residues. Germline V gene sequence: CDR1 WSHSY, CDR2 SAAADI. This CDR3 is CASTPVDRGPQPQHF. The CDR3 DNA sequence: TGCGCCAGCACCCCCGTGGACAGGGGTCCCCAGCCCCAGCATTTT.

The chain couples TRBV6-6 to TRBJ2-7; possibly TRBD2 for D (7 bases). V was shortened by 0 bases and J by 0 bases, with 9 bases between the two germline ends. Germline loops: CDR1 MNHNY, CDR2 SVGAGI (reference sequence). The CDR3 has 15 residues. As DNA, the CDR3 is TGTGCCAGCAGTTACTCGGCGGGGGCCTCCTACGAGCAGTACTTC. Translated, it gives CASSYSAGASYEQYF.

This clone was seen a single time. The V call is TRBV5-1, the J call TRBJ1-4; 7 nucleotides match TRBD1. The CDR3 is made up of 15 amino acids. Per germline, CDR1 SGHRS and CDR2 YFSETQ. V was pared by 2 bases and J by 8 bases, with 9 bases of the junction left unmatched. The CDR3 region has the DNA TGCGCCAGCAGCTTCTCAACAGGGGAGGAAGAAAAACTGTTTTTT. It is translated as CASSFSTGEEEKLFF.

This sequence joins TRBV6-5 and TRBJ1-2; D possibly corresponds to TRBD1 (6 bases). Germline CDR1 MNHEY, CDR2 SVGAGI. Trimming cost V 6 bases and J 0 bases, with 14 bases left between them. This CDR3 has 15 amino acids. The CDR3 loop reads CASRKGDPTNYGYTF. The CDR3 bases are TGTGCCAGCAGGAAGGGGGACCCAACTAACTATGGCTACACCTTC.

The gene calls are TRBV30 and TRBJ1-4; possibly TRBD1 for D (6 bases). Trimming left V 0 bases short and J 7 bases short, with 12 bases between. CDR1 is GTSNPN, CDR2 SVGIG, per germline (reference sequence). The CDR3 totals 14 residues. The CDR3 DNA reads TGTGCCTGGAGTGTACAGGGTCTGGGTGAAAAACTGTTTTTT. This sequence encodes CAWSVQGLGEKLFF. Filled out from reference TRBV30 and TRBJ1-4, the complete variable domain reads SQTIHQWPATLVQPVGSPLSLECTVEGTSNPNLYWYRQAAGRGLQLLFYSVGIGQISSEVPQNLSASRPQDRQFILSSKKLLLSDSGFYLCAWSVQGLGEKLFFGSGTQLSVL.

The chain joins TRBV19 to TRBJ2-2; D remains unclear. Trimming took 4 bases from V and 0 from J, leaving 9 bases between them. Germline-derived CDR1 and CDR2 are LNHDA and SQIVND (reference sequence). CDR3 length: 15 residues. The CDR3 spells CASSRQATNTGELFF. CDR3 sequence (DNA): TGTGCCAGTAGTAGGCAGGCTACGAACACCGGGGAGCTGTTTTTT.

This clone was seen a few times. The chain is built from TRBV3-1 (or the pseudogene TRBV3-2) and TRBJ2-2; the D gene is possibly TRBD1 (5 bases). The CDR3 is made up of 16 amino acids. V was clipped by 1 base and J by 4 bases, with 13 bases between them. The germline CDR1 and CDR2 sequences are LGHDT and YNNKEL (reference sequence). The CDR3 is CASSQGLFGATGELFF. CDR3 bases: TGTGCCAGCAGCCAAGGGTTATTTGGGGCCACCGGGGAGCTGTTTTTT.

This clone has just one count. The rearrangement uses TRBV29-1 and TRBJ2-1, with 13 bases fitting TRBD2. CDR3 length: 18 amino acids. Trimming removed 4 bases from V and 2 bases from J; junction bases left unmatched: 11. Germline values: CDR1 SQVTM, CDR2 ANQGSEA. CDR3 DNA sequence: TGCAGCGTTGCCGCCGGGACTAGCGGGATCCCCCCCTACAATGAGCAGTTCTTC. This gives the protein CSVAAGTSGIPPYNEQFF.

The chain has TRBV2 and TRBJ1-6, with a possible D match to TRBD1 (5 bases). The CDR3 has 14 residues. Trimming removed 4 bases at V and 7 bases at J, with 11 bases between. The V gene's germline CDR1 is SNHLY and CDR2 FYNNEI. The CDR3 is CASSGATDNSPLHF. In DNA form, the CDR3 reads TGTGCCAGCAGTGGGGCGACAGACAATTCACCCCTCCACTTT.